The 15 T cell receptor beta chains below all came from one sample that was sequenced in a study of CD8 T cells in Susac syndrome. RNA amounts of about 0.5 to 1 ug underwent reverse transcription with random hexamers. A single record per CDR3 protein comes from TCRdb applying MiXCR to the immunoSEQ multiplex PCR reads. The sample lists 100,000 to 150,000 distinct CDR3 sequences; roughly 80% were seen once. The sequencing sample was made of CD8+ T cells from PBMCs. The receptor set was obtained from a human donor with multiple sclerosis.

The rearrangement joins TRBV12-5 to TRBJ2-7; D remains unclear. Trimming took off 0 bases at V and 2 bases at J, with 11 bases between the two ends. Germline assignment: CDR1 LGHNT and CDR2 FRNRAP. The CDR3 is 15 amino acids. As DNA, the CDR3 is TGTGCTAGTGGTTTGGTACGAAGGGCTCCCTACGAGCAGTACGTC. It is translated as CASGLVRRAPYEQYV.

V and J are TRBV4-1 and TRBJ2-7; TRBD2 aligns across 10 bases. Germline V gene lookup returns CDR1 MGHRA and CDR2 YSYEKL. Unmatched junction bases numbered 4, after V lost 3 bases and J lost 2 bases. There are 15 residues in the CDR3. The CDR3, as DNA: TGCGCCAGCAGCCAGAGAGCGGGGGGGGCCTACGAGCAGTACTTC. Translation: CASSQRAGGAYEQYF.

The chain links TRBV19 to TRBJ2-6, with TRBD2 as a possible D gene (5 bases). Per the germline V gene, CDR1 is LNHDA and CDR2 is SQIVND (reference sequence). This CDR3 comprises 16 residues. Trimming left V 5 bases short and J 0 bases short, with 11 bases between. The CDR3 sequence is CASSGMGSSGANVLTF. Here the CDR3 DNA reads TGTGCCAGTAGTGGTATGGGGAGCTCTGGGGCCAACGTCCTGACTTTC.

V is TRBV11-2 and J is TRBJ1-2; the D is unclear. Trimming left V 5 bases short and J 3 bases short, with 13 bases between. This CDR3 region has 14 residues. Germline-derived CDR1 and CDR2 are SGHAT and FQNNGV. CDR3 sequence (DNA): TGTGCCAGCAGCCCTGGCCAGTCTCACTATGGCTACACCTTC. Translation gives CASSPGQSHYGYTF. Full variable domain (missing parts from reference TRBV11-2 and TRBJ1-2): EAGVAQSPRYKIIEKRQSVAFWCNPISGHATLYWYQQILGQGPKLLIQFQNNGVVDDSQLPKDRFSAERLKGVDSTLKIQPAKLEDSAVYLCASSPGQSHYGYTFGSGTRLTVV.

CDR3 sequence (DNA): TGCAGTGCTAAACAACTAGCGGGATTTCATGAGCAGTTCTTC. Protein product: CSAKQLAGFHEQFF. The rearrangement joins TRBV20-1 to TRBJ2-1; the match to TRBD2 covers 10 bases. The V segment lost 4 bases and the J segment 8 bases; nucleotides outside the gene matches: 8. The CDR3 is made up of 14 amino acids. Looked up from germline, CDR1 is DFQATT and CDR2 is SNEGSKA (reference sequence).

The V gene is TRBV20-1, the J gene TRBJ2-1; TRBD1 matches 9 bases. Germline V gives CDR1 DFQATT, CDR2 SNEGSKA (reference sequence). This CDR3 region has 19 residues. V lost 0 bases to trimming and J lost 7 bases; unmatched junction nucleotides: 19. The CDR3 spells CSARDYISLGQGSGNEQFF. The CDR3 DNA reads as TGCAGTGCTAGAGATTATATATCCCTTGGACAGGGGTCGGGGAATGAGCAGTTCTTC.

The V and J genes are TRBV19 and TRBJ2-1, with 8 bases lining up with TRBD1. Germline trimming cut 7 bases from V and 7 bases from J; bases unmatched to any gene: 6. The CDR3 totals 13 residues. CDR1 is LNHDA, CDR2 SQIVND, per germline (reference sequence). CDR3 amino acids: CASNQGAMNEQFF. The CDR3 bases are TGTGCCAGTAATCAGGGGGCGATGAATGAGCAGTTCTTC.

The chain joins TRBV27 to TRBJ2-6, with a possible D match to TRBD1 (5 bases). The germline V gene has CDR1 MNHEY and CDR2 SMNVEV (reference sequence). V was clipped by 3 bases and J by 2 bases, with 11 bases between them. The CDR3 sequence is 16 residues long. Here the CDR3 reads CASSLGSGTGANVLTF. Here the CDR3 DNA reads TGTGCCAGCAGTTTGGGGTCAGGGACTGGGGCCAACGTCCTGACTTTC.

CDR3 amino acids: CASSGPLAGVSHEQFF. Written as DNA, the CDR3 is TGTGCCAGCAGCGGCCCGCTAGCGGGAGTAAGTCATGAGCAGTTCTTC. The rearrangement uses TRBV7-8 and TRBJ2-1; 10 bases agree with TRBD2. CDR1 and CDR2 from the germline V gene are SGHVS and FQNEAQ. The J segment lost 8 bases and the V segment lost 5 bases, leaving 12 bases of the junction unmatched. This CDR3 has 16 residues.

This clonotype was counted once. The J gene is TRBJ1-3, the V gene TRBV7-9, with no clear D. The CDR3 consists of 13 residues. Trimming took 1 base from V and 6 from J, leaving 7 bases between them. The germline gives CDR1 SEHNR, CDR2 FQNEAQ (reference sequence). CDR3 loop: CASSLVFVNTIYF. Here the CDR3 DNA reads TGTGCCAGCAGCTTAGTATTTGTAAACACCATATATTTT.

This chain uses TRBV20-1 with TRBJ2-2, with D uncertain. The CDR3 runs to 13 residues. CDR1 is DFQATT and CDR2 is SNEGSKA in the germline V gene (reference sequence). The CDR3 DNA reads TGCAGGTCTGGCCGCCAGAACACCGGGGAGCTGTTTTTT. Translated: CRSGRQNTGELFF.

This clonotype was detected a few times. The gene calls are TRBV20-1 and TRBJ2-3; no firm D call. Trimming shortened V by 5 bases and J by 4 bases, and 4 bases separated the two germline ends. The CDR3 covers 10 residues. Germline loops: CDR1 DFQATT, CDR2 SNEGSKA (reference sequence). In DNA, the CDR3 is TGCAGTGCTGGTTCAGATACGCAGTATTTT. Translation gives CSAGSDTQYF.

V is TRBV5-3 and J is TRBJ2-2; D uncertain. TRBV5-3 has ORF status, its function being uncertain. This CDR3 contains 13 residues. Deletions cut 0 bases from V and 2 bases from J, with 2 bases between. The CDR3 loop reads CARSLVNTGELFF. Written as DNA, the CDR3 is TGTGCCAGAAGCTTGGTTAACACCGGGGAGCTGTTTTTT.

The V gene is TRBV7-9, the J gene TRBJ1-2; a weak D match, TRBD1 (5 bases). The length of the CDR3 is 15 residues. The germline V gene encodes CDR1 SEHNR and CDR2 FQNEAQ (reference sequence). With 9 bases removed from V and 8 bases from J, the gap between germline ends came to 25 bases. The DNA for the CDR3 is TGTGCCAGGGAGAACCTACAGGTCTCAGCGGACGGCTACACCTTC. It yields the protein CARENLQVSADGYTF.

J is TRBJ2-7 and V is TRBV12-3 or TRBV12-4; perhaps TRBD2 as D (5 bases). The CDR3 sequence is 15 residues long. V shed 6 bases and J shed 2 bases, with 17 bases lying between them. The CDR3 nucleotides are TGTGCCAGCAGCGCTGCTAGGGAGAGGACCTACGAGCAGTACTTC. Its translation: CASSAARERTYEQYF.